The 9 T cell receptor beta chains listed next were all sequenced from one sample in a study of T cells in Graves' hyperthyroidism and ophthalmopathy. The source material, RNA transcripts, was used to amplify TCR beta CDR3 regions. First-round RT-PCR of the TCR CDR3 relied on the HTBI primer set. Each CDR3 protein gets one entry after TCRdb re-called the multiplex PCR reads with MiXCR. The data contain hundreds of thousands of distinct CDR3 sequences, around 15% of them singletons. Sample: blood. These receptors were obtained from a woman between 18 and 29 years old with Graves' hyperthyroidism.

This clonotype was counted only a few times. The chain has TRBV10-3 and TRBJ1-1; TRBD1 matches 9 bases. V dropped 4 bases and J dropped 2; count of bases not matched to a gene: 5. Germline CDR1 reads ENHRY; CDR2 reads SYGVKD. CDR3 size: 15 residues. The CDR3 nucleotides are TGTGCCATCAGTGCGACAGGGGGGGTCAACACTGAAGCTTTCTTT. Residues: CAISATGGVNTEAFF.

This clonotype was seen ten or more times. This sequence joins TRBV12-3 or TRBV12-4 and TRBJ1-5; D ambiguous. Trimming removed 5 bases at V and 9 bases at J, with 17 bases between. CDR3 length equals 14 residues. CDR3 residues: CASSDGSAGPPQHF. CDR3 bases: TGTGCCAGCAGTGACGGGTCTGCGGGTCCGCCCCAGCATTTT.

The chain combines TRBV20-1 with TRBJ2-1; perhaps TRBD2 as D (5 bases). Germline CDR1 and CDR2: DFQATT and SNEGSKA (reference sequence). This CDR3 region has 15 residues. V was trimmed by 3 bases and J by 0 bases, leaving 12 bases between them. CDR3 coding DNA: TGCAGTGCTAGGGACTTTCAGAGCTCCTACAATGAGCAGTTCTTC. It codes for CSARDFQSSYNEQFF.

For this clonotype: Germline and junction disagree at one end, which may indicate a read error. The J gene is TRBJ2-3, the V gene TRBV5-6, with D possibly called TRBD1 or TRBD2 (6 bases each). Germline CDR1 and CDR2: SGHDT and YYEEEE. The CDR3 has 17 amino acids. The CDR3 loop is CAGSLTLTGTSTDTQYF. The CDR3 DNA sequence: TGTGCCGGCAGCTTGACTCTAACAGGGACTAGCACAGATACGCAGTATTTT.

This clonotype was counted ten times or more. The chain has TRBV20-1 and TRBJ2-3; possibly TRBD1 or TRBD2 for D (6 bases each). V gave up 2 bases and J gave up 1 base, with 10 bases separating them. CDR1 is DFQATT and CDR2 is SNEGSKA in the germline V gene (reference sequence). The CDR3 has 14 residues. CDR3 in DNA: TGCAGTGCTAGATTGGGGGGCCGCACAGATACGCAGTATTTT. Translated, it gives CSARLGGRTDTQYF.

The table lists this clonotype with many counts. The chain uses TRBV11-3 and TRBJ2-3; weak D call: TRBD1 (6 bases). This CDR3 spans 16 amino acids. V lost 5 bases, J lost 0 bases, and 15 bases lay in between. The germline CDR1 and CDR2 sequences are SGHNT and YENEEA. CDR3 sequence: CASSILDRESTDTQYF. CDR3 nucleotide sequence: TGTGCCAGCAGCATATTGGACAGAGAAAGCACAGATACGCAGTATTTT.

This clonotype appeared many times. The rearrangement links TRBV11-2 to TRBJ2-7, with D perhaps given as TRBD1 or TRBD2 (7 bases each). V dropped 1 base and J dropped 5 bases, with 24 bases sitting between them. The CDR3 is made up of 18 amino acids. CDR1 and CDR2 from the germline V gene are SGHAT and FQNNGV. CDR3 DNA: TGTGCCAGCAGCTTAGGGTGGGGAGGGGGCGTTTCGCGGAACGAGCAGTACTTC. Translation gives CASSLGWGGGVSRNEQYF. The entire variable domain, with the rest obtained from reference TRBV11-2 and TRBJ2-7, is as follows: EAGVAQSPRYKIIEKRQSVAFWCNPISGHATLYWYQQILGQGPKLLIQFQNNGVVDDSQLPKDRFSAERLKGVDSTLKIQPAKLEDSAVYLCASSLGWGGGVSRNEQYFGPGTRLTVT.

The chain combines TRBV29-1 with TRBJ2-2, with a tentative D call TRBD2 (6 bases). Germline V gene lookup returns CDR1 SQVTM and CDR2 ANQGSEA. The CDR3 runs to 14 residues. V gave up 7 bases and J gave up 1 base, with 13 bases separating them. Here the CDR3 DNA reads TGCAGCGCCACCGGGACTGGGAACACCGGGGAGCTGTTTTTT. It yields the protein CSATGTGNTGELFF.

This sequence joins TRBV28 and TRBJ1-2; possibly TRBD1 for D (5 bases). Trimming took off 7 bases at V and 1 base at J, with 16 bases between the two ends. CDR3 size: 15 residues. Germline V gives CDR1 MDHEN, CDR2 SYDVKM. The CDR3 DNA follows: TGTGCCAGCATCCAAGGGGCAGGCCTTAACTATGGCTACACCTTC. Amino acid sequence: CASIQGAGLNYGYTF.